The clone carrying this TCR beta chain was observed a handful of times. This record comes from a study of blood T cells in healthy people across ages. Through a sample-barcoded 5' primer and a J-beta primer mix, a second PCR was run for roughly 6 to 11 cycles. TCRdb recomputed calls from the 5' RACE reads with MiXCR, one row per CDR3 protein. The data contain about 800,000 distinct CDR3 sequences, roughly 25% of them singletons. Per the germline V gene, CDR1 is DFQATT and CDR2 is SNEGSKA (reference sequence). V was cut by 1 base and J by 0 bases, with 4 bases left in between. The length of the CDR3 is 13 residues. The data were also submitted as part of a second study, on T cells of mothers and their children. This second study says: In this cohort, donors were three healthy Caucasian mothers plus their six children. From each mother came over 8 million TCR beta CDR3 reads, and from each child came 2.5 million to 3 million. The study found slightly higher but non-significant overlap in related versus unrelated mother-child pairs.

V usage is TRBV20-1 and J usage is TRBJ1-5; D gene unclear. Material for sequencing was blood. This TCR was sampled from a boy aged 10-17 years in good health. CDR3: CSARGYSNQPQHF. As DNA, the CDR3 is TGCAGTGCTAGAGGTTATAGCAATCAGCCCCAGCATTTT.